A single sample is the source of the 13 T cell receptor beta chains below, sequenced in a study of shared clonotypes between healthy human individuals. TCRdb keeps only in-frame clones here, not all; method: immunoSEQ multiplex PCR. The table lists hundreds of thousands of clones, 90% to 96% of them singletons, with 0.06% in the top ten. Sequences were obtained from naive CD4+ T cells sorted from blood. The subset is: CD45RA+ positively selected. These receptors were obtained from a young woman in good health.

Comments on this clone: The same CDR3 also results from other DNA sequences found in this sample. The rearrangement uses TRBV2 and TRBJ1-1; tentative D call: TRBD1 (6 bases). Trimming cost V 4 bases and J 0 bases, with 9 bases left between them. The germline V gene has CDR1 SNHLY and CDR2 FYNNEI. This CDR3 has 14 residues. This CDR3 is CASSVQGLNTEAFF. The DNA for the CDR3 is TGTGCCAGCAGTGTCCAGGGGCTGAACACTGAAGCTTTCTTT.

The gene calls are TRBV6-4 and TRBJ2-6, with 7 bases aligning to TRBD1. The length of the CDR3 is 17 residues. The V and J ends lost 6 bases and 0 bases, in that order; junction bases with no gene match: 8. Germline CDR1 reads MRHNA; CDR2 reads SNTAGT. The CDR3 loop reads CASSPGQLVSGANVLTF. CDR3 bases: TGTGCCAGCAGCCCGGGACAGCTCGTCTCTGGGGCCAACGTCCTGACTTTC.

The rearrangement links TRBV5-1 to TRBJ2-1, with 7 bases matching TRBD2. Germline CDR1 SGHRS, CDR2 YFSETQ. V trimming: 0 bases; J trimming: 10 bases; junction bases outside the gene matches: 13. The CDR3 is made up of 16 amino acids. Here the CDR3 DNA reads TGCGCCAGCAGCTTGGCCGCGCTAGCGGTTATGCGGGAGCAGTTCTTC. Translated: CASSLAALAVMREQFF.

This chain joins TRBV5-1 and TRBJ1-1, with TRBD1 as a possible D gene (6 bases). V dropped 4 bases and J dropped 1 base, with 14 bases sitting between them. CDR1 is SGHRS and CDR2 is YFSETQ in the germline V gene. This CDR3 comprises 15 residues. The CDR3 coding sequence is TGCGCCAGCAGCAAGTGGACAGAAGGGAACACTGAAGCTTTCTTT. This encodes CASSKWTEGNTEAFF.

As regards this clone: This specimen includes other DNA sequences encoding the same CDR3. The chain links TRBV9 to TRBJ2-1; D call uncertain. V lost 0 bases and J 0 bases, leaving 7 bases between the germline ends. Germline V lookup: CDR1 SGDLS, CDR2 YYNGEE. This CDR3 is 15 amino acids long. The CDR3 DNA is TGTGCCAGCAGCGTAGGCAGTAGCTCCTACAATGAGCAGTTCTTC. Its protein product is CASSVGSSSYNEQFF.

This clone was detected once. CDR3 region: CASGFPGRSAYEQYF. Here the CDR3 DNA reads TGTGCTAGTGGTTTCCCCGGCAGGTCCGCCTACGAGCAGTACTTC. The gene calls are TRBV12-5 and TRBJ2-7; D is undetermined. The V and J ends lost 3 bases and 2 bases respectively, with 14 bases between them. In germline, CDR1 is LGHNT, CDR2 FRNRAP. CDR3 length equals 15 residues. Supplemented by reference TRBV12-5 and TRBJ2-7, the full variable domain reads DARVTQTPRHKVTEMGQEVTMRCQPILGHNTVFWYRQTMMQGLELLAYFRNRAPLDDSGMPKDRFSAEMPDATLATLKIQPSEPRDSAVYFCASGFPGRSAYEQYFGPGTRLTVT.

This chain links TRBV7-3 with TRBJ2-2; weak D call: TRBD2 (7 bases). Germline V gene data show CDR1 as SGHTA and CDR2 as FQGTGA. CDR3 length: 18 residues. V lost 4 bases and J 0 bases, leaving 18 bases between the germline ends. The CDR3: CASSSPPGGGSNTGELFF. The CDR3 DNA follows: TGTGCCAGCAGCTCTCCTCCGGGCGGGGGCTCGAACACCGGGGAGCTGTTTTTT.

The rearrangement links TRBV28 to TRBJ2-7, with D unclear. V lost 3 bases and J 6 bases, leaving 21 bases between the germline ends. This CDR3 has 16 residues. Germline V gene lookup returns CDR1 MDHEN and CDR2 SYDVKM. CDR3 DNA: TGTGCCAGCAGTTTCTACCCGGATCGCCGGGTTTTCGAGCAGTACTTC. Residues: CASSFYPDRRVFEQYF.

The genes are TRBV4-2 and TRBJ2-7; D unresolved. The CDR3 totals 14 residues. Germline loops: CDR1 LGHNA, CDR2 YNFKEQ. V was shortened by 1 base and J by 2 bases, with 9 bases between the two germline ends. The CDR3 loop is CASSQVTPPYEQYF. In DNA, the CDR3 is TGTGCCAGCAGCCAAGTCACCCCACCCTACGAGCAGTACTTC.

The rearrangement joins TRBV28 to TRBJ1-2; 9 bases are shared with TRBD1. V shed 3 bases and J 8 bases; nucleotides not matched to a gene: 7. In germline, CDR1 is MDHEN, CDR2 SYDVKM. The CDR3 totals 14 residues. The CDR3 loop reads CASSLLTGGGGYTF. Here the CDR3 DNA reads TGTGCCAGCAGTTTGCTAACAGGGGGCGGCGGCTACACCTTC.

The rearrangement uses TRBV5-1 and TRBJ1-5, with D possibly matching TRBD1 (6 bases). The germline V and J ends were trimmed by 2 bases and 2 bases, with 17 bases remaining between them. The CDR3 covers 17 residues. Germline V gives CDR1 SGHRS, CDR2 YFSETQ. In DNA form, the CDR3 reads TGCGCCAGCAGCTTCCGGGACAAGGAGGGTCGCAATCAGCCCCAGCATTTT. This gives the protein CASSFRDKEGRNQPQHF.

The CDR3 reads CARTPEGYNEQFF. The CDR3 DNA is TGTGCCAGGACCCCTGAGGGCTACAATGAGCAGTTCTTC. The chain uses TRBV21-1 and TRBJ2-1; the table's D call TRBD2 went unverified against the DNA. TRBV21-1 is a pseudogene locus. The CDR3 runs 13 residues.

The V gene is TRBV7-2, the J gene TRBJ1-6, with 9 bases identical to TRBD1. This CDR3 region has 14 residues. V gave up 6 bases and J gave up 10 bases; unmatched junction bases: 7. Germline CDR1 and CDR2: SGHTA and FQGNSA. The CDR3 DNA is TGTGCCAGCAGTCGGGACAGGGCTGTCTCACCCCTCCACTTT. It yields the protein CASSRDRAVSPLHF.